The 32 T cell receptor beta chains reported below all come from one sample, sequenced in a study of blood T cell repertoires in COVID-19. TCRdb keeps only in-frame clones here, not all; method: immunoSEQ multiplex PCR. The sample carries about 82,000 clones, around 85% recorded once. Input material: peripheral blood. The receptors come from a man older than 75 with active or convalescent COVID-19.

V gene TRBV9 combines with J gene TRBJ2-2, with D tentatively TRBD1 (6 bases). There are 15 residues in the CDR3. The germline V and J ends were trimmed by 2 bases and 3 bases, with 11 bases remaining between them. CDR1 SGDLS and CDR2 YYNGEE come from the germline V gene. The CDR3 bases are TGTGCCAGCAGCGTCACAGGGTTGGACACCGGGGAGCTGTTTTTT. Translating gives CASSVTGLDTGELFF.

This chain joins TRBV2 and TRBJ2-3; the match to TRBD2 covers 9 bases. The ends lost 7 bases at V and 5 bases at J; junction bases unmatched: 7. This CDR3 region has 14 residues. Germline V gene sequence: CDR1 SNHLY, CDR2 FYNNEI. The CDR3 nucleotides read TGTGCCAGCAAAAGCGGGAGGAGGTTAGATACGCAGTATTTT. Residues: CASKSGRRLDTQYF.

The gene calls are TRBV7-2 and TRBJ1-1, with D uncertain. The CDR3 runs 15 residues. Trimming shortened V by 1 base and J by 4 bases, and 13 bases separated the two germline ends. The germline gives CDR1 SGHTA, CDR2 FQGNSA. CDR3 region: CASSLDRDPATEAFF. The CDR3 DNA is TGTGCCAGCAGCTTAGACAGAGACCCGGCCACTGAAGCTTTCTTT.

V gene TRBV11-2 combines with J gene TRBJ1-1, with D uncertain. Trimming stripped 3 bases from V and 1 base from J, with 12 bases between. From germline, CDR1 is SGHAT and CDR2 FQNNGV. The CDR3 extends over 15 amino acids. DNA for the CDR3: TGTGCCAGCAGCTTCTCCGGCCGGGGGAACACTGAAGCTTTCTTT. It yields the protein CASSFSGRGNTEAFF.

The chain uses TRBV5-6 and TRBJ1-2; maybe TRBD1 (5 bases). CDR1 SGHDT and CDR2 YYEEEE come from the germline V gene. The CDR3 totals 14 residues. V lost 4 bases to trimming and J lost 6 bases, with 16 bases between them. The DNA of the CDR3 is TGTGCCAGCAGCGTGATACAGGCCCCCCATGGCTACACCTTC. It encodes CASSVIQAPHGYTF.

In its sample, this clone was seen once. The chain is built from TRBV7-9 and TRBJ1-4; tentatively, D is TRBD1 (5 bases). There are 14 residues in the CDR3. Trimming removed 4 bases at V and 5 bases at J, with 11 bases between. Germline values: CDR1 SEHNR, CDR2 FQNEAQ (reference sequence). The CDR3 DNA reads TGTGCCAGCAGCTCAGACAGAAGAAATGAAAAACTGTTTTTT. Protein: CASSSDRRNEKLFF. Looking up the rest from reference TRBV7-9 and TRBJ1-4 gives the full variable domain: DTGVSQNPRHKITKRGQNVTFRCDPISEHNRLYWYRQTLGQGPEFLTYFQNEAQLEKSRLLSDRFSAERPKGSFSTLEIQRTEQGDSAMYLCASSSDRRNEKLFFGSGTQLSVL.

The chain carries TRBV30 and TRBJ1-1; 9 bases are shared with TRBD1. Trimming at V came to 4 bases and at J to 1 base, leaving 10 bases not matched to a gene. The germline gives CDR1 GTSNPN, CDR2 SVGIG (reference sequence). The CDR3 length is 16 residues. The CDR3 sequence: CAWIHRDRVTNTEAFF. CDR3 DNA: TGTGCCTGGATCCACCGGGACAGGGTGACGAACACTGAAGCTTTCTTT. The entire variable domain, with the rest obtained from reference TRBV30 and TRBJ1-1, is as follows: SQTIHQWPATLVQPVGSPLSLECTVEGTSNPNLYWYRQAAGRGLQLLFYSVGIGQISSEVPQNLSASRPQDRQFILSSKKLLLSDSGFYLCAWIHRDRVTNTEAFFGQGTRLTVV.

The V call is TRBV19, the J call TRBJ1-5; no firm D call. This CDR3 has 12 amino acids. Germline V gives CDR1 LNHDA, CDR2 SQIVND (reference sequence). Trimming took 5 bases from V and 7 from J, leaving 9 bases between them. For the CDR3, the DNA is TGTGCCAGTAGTCTTCACAGCCAGCCCCAGCATTTT. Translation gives CASSLHSQPQHF.

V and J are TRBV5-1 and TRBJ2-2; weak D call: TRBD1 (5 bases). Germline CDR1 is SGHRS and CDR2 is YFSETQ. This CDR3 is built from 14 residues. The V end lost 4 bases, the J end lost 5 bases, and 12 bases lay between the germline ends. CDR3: CASSKGLATGELFF. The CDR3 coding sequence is TGCGCCAGCAGCAAGGGGTTGGCGACCGGGGAGCTGTTTTTT. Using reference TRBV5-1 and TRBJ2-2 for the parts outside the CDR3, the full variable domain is KAGVTQTPRYLIKTRGQQVTLSCSPISGHRSVSWYQQTPGQGLQFLFEYFSETQRNKGNFPGRFSGRQFSNSRSEMNVSTLELGDSALYLCASSKGLATGELFFGEGSRLTVL.

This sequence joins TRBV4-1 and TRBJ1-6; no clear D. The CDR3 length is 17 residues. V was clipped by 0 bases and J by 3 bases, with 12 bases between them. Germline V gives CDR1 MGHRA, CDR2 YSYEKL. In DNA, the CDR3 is TGCGCCAGCAGCCAAGAGCCTCTTGCTAGCTATAATTCACCCCTCCACTTT. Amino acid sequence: CASSQEPLASYNSPLHF.

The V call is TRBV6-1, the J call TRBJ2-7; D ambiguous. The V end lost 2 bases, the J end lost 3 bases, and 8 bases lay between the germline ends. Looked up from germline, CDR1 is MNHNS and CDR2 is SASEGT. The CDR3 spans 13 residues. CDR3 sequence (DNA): TGTGCCAGCAGTGAATATGAGTACTACGAGCAGTACGTC. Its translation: CASSEYEYYEQYV.

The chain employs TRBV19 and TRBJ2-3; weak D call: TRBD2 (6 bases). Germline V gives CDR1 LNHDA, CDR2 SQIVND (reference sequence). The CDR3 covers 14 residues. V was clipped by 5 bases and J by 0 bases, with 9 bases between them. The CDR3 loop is CASSPSGSTDTQYF. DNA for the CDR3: TGTGCCAGTAGTCCGAGCGGGAGCACAGATACGCAGTATTTT.

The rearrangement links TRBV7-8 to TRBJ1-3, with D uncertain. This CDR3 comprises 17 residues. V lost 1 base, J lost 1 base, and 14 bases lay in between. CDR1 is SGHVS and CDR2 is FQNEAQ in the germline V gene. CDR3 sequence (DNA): TGTGCCAGCAGCTTAGTCGTCAGGCGAACGTCTGGAAACACCATATATTTT. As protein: CASSLVVRRTSGNTIYF. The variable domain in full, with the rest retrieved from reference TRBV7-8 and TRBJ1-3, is GAGVSQSPRYKVAKRGQDVALRCDPISGHVSLFWYQQALGQGPEFLTYFQNEAQLDKSGLPSDRFFAERPEGSVSTLKIQRTQQEDSAVYLCASSLVVRRTSGNTIYFGEGSWLTVV.

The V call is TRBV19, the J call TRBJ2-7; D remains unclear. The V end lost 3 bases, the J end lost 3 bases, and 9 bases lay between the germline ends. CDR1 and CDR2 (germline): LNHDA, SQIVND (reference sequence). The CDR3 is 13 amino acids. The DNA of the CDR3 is TGTGCCAGTAGTATCTCTCCCGGCTACGAGCAGTACGTC. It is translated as CASSISPGYEQYV.

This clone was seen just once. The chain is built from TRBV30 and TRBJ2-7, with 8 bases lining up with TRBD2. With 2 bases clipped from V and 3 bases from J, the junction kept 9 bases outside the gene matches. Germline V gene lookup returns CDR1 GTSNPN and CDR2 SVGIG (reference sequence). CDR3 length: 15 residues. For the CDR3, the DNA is TGTGCCTGGAGTTCTGGGGGCGGGAGGAGCTACGAGCAGTACGTC. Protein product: CAWSSGGGRSYEQYV.

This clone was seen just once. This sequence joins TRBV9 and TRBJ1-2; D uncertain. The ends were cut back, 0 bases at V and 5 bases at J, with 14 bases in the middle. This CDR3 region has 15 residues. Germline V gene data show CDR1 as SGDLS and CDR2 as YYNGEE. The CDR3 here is CASSVDLLQRYGYTF. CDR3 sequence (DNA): TGTGCCAGCAGCGTAGACTTGCTCCAGAGGTATGGCTACACCTTC.

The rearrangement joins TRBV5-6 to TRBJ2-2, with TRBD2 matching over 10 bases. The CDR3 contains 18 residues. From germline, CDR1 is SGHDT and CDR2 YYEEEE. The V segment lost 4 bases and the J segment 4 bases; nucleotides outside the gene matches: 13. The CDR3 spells CASSGGRLAGDGTGELFF. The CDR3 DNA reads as TGTGCCAGCAGCGGGGGCCGTCTAGCGGGGGATGGCACCGGGGAGCTGTTTTTT.

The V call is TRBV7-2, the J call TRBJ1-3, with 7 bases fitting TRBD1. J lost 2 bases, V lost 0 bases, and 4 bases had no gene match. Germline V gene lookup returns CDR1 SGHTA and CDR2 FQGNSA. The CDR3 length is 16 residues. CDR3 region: CASSLAGGQAGNTIYF. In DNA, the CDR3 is TGTGCCAGCAGCTTAGCTGGAGGACAGGCTGGAAACACCATATATTTT.

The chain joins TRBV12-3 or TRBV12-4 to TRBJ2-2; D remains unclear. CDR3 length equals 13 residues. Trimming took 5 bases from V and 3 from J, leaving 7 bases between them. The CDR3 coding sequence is TGTGCCAGCAGTCCTAGGTACACCGGGGAGCTGTTTTTT. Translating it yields CASSPRYTGELFF.

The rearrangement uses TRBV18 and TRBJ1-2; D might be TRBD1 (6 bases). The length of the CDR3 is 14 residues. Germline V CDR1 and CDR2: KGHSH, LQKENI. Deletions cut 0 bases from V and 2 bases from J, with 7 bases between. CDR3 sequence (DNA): TGTGCCAGCTCACCACCCACAGGGAACTATGGCTACACCTTC. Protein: CASSPPTGNYGYTF.

Here the CDR3 reads CASSFQVNNEQFF. The DNA of the CDR3 is TGTGCCAGCAGCTTCCAGGTAAACAATGAGCAGTTCTTC. The rearrangement joins TRBV11-2 to TRBJ2-1; D is unresolved. This CDR3 is built from 13 residues. Germline V gives CDR1 SGHAT, CDR2 FQNNGV. Trimming stripped 3 bases from V and 5 bases from J, with 8 bases between.

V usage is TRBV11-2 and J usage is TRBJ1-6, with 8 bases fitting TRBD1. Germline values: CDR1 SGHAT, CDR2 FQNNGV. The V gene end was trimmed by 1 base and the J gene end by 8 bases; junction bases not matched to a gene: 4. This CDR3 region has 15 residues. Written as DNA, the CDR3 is TGTGCCAGCAGCTTAGCCGGGACAGGAGATTCACCCCTCCACTTT. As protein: CASSLAGTGDSPLHF.

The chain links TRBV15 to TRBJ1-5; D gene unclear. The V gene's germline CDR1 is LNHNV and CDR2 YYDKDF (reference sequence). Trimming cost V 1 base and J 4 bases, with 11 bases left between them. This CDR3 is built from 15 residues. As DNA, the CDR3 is TGTGCCACCAGCAGAGGTTGGCAGTCGAATCAGCCCCAGCATTTT. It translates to CATSRGWQSNQPQHF.

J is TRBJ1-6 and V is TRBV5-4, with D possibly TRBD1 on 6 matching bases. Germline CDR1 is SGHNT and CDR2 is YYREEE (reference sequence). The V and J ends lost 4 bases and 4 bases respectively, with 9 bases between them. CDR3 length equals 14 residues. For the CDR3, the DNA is TGTGCCAGCAGCCCACAGGGTTATAATTCACCCCTCCACTTT. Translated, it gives CASSPQGYNSPLHF.

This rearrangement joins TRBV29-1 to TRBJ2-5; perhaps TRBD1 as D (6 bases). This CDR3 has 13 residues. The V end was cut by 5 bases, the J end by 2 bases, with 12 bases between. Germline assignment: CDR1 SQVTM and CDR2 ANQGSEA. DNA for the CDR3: TGCAGCGTTACGCGGACAGCACAAGAGACCCAGTACTTC. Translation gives CSVTRTAQETQYF. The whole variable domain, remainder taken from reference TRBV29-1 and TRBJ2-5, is SAVISQKPSRDICQRGTSLTIQCQVDSQVTMMFWYRQQPGQSLTLIATANQGSEATYESGFVIDKFPISRPNLTFSTLTVSNMSPEDSSIYLCSVTRTAQETQYFGPGTRLLVL.

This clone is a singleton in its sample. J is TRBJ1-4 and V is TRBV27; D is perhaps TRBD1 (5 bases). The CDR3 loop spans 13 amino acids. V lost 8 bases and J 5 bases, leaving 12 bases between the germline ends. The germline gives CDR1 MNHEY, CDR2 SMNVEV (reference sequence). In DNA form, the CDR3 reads TGTGCCAGCCGGGGGGGAGGGAATGAAAAACTGTTTTTT. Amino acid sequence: CASRGGGNEKLFF. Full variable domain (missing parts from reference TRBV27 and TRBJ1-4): EAQVTQNPRYLITVTGKKLTVTCSQNMNHEYMSWYRQDPGLGLRQIYYSMNVEVTDKGDVPEGYKVSRKEKRNFPLILESPSPNQTSLYFCASRGGGNEKLFFGSGTQLSVL.

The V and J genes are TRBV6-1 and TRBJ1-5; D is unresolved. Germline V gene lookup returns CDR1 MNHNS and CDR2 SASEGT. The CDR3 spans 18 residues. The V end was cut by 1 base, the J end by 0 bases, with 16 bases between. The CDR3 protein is CASSEVSVGRDSNQPQHF. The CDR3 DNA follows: TGTGCCAGCAGTGAAGTCTCTGTTGGGAGGGATAGCAATCAGCCCCAGCATTTT.

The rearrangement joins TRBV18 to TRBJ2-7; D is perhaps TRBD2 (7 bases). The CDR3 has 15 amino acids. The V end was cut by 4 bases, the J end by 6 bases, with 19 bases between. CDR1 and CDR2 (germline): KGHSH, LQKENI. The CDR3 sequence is CASSLQTPGEGEQYV. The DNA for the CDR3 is TGTGCCAGCTCACTACAGACCCCAGGGGAGGGCGAGCAGTACGTC.

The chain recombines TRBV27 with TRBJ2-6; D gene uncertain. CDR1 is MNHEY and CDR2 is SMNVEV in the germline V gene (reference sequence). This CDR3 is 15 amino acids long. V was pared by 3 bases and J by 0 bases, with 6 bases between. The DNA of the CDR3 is TGTGCCAGCAGTTTTATGAGCTCTGGGGCCAACGTCCTGACTTTC. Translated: CASSFMSSGANVLTF.

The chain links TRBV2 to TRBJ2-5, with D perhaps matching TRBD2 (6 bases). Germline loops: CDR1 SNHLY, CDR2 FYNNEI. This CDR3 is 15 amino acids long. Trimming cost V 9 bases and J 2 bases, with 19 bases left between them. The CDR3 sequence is CARGEEGRAQETQYF. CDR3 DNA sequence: TGTGCCAGGGGAGAGGAGGGCAGAGCACAAGAGACCCAGTACTTC.

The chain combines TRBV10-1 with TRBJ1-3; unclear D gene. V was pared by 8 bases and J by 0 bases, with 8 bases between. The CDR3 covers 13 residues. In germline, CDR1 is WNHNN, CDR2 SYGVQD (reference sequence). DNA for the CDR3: TGCGCCAGCGAACAGAACTCTGGAAACACCATATATTTT. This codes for CASEQNSGNTIYF.

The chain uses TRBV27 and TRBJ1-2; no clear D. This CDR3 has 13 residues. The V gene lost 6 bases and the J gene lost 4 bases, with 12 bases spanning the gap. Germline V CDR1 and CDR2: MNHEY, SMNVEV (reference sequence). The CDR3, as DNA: TGTGCCAGCAGCGGGAGGTTTACCTATGGCTACACCTTC. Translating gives CASSGRFTYGYTF.